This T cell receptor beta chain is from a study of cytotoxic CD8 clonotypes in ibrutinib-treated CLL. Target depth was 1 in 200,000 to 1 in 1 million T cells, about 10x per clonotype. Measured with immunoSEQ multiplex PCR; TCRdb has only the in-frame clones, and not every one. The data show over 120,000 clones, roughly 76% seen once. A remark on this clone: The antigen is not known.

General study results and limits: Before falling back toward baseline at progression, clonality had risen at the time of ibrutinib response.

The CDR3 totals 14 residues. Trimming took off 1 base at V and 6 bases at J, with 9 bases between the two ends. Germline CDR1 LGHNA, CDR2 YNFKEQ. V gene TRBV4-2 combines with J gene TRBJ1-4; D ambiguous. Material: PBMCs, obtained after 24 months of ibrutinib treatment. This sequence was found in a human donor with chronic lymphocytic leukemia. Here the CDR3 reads CASSQGPADEKLFF. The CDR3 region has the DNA TGTGCCAGCAGCCAAGGCCCGGCTGATGAAAAACTGTTTTTT.